This T cell receptor (beta chain) was sequenced in a study of blood T cell repertoires in COVID-19. Study background: The analysed material was cDNA or gDNA that came from T cells, B-cell-depleted T cells, or PBMCs.

Trimming left V 4 bases short and J 0 bases short, with 8 bases between. Germline V gene lookup returns CDR1 SGHRS and CDR2 YFSETQ. The CDR3 is 14 residues long. Clones were sequenced by immunoSEQ multiplex PCR, and TCRdb holds only the in-frame ones, with some missing. The sample contains about 310,000 clones, 85% to 90% of which appear only once. The genes are TRBV5-1 and TRBJ1-3, with D maybe TRBD1 (6 bases). This TCR was sampled from a middle-aged woman with COVID-19, enrolled during active disease. Sequences were obtained from peripheral blood. The CDR3 DNA reads as TGCGCCAGCAGCATGGACAGCTCTGGAAACACCATATATTTT. Its protein product is CASSMDSSGNTIYF. The complete variable domain, with remaining parts taken from reference TRBV5-1 and TRBJ1-3, reads KAGVTQTPRYLIKTRGQQVTLSCSPISGHRSVSWYQQTPGQGLQFLFEYFSETQRNKGNFPGRFSGRQFSNSRSEMNVSTLELGDSALYLCASSMDSSGNTIYFGEGSWLTVV.